This TCR beta chain was identified during a study of T cell responses to AZD1222 COVID-19 vaccine. Points from the study as a whole: Following two doses of AZD1222, Spike-specific TCR breadth and depth rose.

Sequenced by immunoSEQ multiplex PCR; TCRdb stores in-frame clones only, minus some. The sample consists of about 96,000 clones, almost 90% of them appearing once. As for this clone: What it binds is unknown.

Losses at the gene ends were 3 bases for V and 1 base for J; bases not matched to a gene: 1. CDR3 size: 14 residues. The V gene's germline CDR1 is MNHEY and CDR2 SMNVEV (reference sequence). The rearrangement links TRBV27 to TRBJ1-1; 8 nucleotides match TRBD1. The origin of this receptor is an adult in good health. The material was peripheral blood, obtained on day 0 of AZD1222 vaccination. CDR3 amino acids: CASSFDRGNTEAFF. In DNA form, the CDR3 reads TGTGCCAGCAGTTTTGACAGGGGGAACACTGAAGCTTTCTTT.